This TCR beta chain is from a study of kidney transplant recipient with SARS-CoV-2 infection. MiXCR was run by TCRdb on the reads, yielding one entry per CDR3 protein. The sample has under 300,000 distinct CDR3 sequences; 25% to 35% are singletons. This clonotype appeared many times. CDR1 is DFQATT and CDR2 is SNEGSKA in the germline V gene (reference sequence). V lost 2 bases, J lost 4 bases, and 21 bases lay in between. CDR3 length: 16 amino acids. This TCR was recovered from a young adult male patient who had COVID-19 and was a kidney transplant recipient. Some of these T cells may belong to the graft donor. Source: a blood sample, taken at baseline and between days 110 and 120 from a kidney transplant recipient. V usage is TRBV20-1 and J usage is TRBJ2-7; no clear D. The CDR3: CSARPPAGASGYEQYF. For the CDR3, the DNA is TGCAGTGCTAGACCCCCCGCTGGAGCTTCTGGTTACGAGCAGTACTTC.